Listed below are T cell receptor beta chains from one sample, sequenced in a study of lymphopenia after photon versus proton radiotherapy. The assay was immunoSEQ multiplex PCR, and TCRdb's table has in-frame clones only and misses some. Altogether about 70,000 clones are present, about nine tenths being singletons, with the ten largest covering 11%. The material sequenced was peripheral blood, taken from a patient treated with proton-based radiotherapy. These receptors were taken from a man of 80 years or more with esophageal cancer. Both conserved end residues are part of each CDR3. The order of the fields is D gene, V gene, clone size, J gene, CDR3 DNA, CDR3 protein. The D gene is left open where the match is weak. Clone size is given for some rows only: seen once, a few or many times, or a class if the clone is expanded.

-,TRBV7-2,-,TRBJ1-1,TGTGCCAGCAGCACCAGGTACACTGAAGCTTTCTTT,CASSTRYTEAFF
-,TRBV4-1,-,TRBJ2-2,TGCGCCAGCAGCCAACGGGCGGACGGGGAGCTGTTTTTT,CASSQRADGELFF
TRBD2,TRBV7-8,-,TRBJ2-1,TGTGCCAGCAGCTTGAGCGGGAGCACCTACAATGAGCAGTTCTTC,CASSLSGSTYNEQFF
-,TRBV29-1,-,TRBJ2-1,TGCAGCGTTGAAAACCGGACGAATGAGCAGTTCTTC,CSVENRTNEQFF
TRBD1,TRBV7-9,few,TRBJ2-7,TGTGCCAGCAGCGACAAGGACAGGGGCGACGAGCAGTACTTC,CASSDKDRGDEQYF
-,TRBV10-1,-,TRBJ2-2,TGCGCCAGCGGCTCGAGGGTCACCACCGGGGAGCTGTTTTTT,CASGSRVTTGELFF
-,TRBV2,-,TRBJ2-5,TGTGCCAGCAGTAGCCTCGAGCAGCCGAAAGAGACCCAGTACTTC,CASSSLEQPKETQYF
-,TRBV11-2,few,TRBJ1-2,TGTGCCAGCAGCTTAGATGGCAGCCACTACACCTTC,CASSLDGSHYTF
-,TRBV15,-,TRBJ2-7,TGTGCCACCAGCAGAGACCTAGGACAGCCTGGGCAGTACTTC,CATSRDLGQPGQYF
TRBD1,TRBV7-2,-,TRBJ2-7,TGTGCCAGCAGCTCCCACGCGAGACAGGGGGCGATCTGGGCCTACGAGCAGTACTTC,CASSSHARQGAIWAYEQYF
TRBD2,TRBV19,-,TRBJ2-7,TGTGCCAGTAGTATAGGTTCCAGCGGGGCTAACGAGCAGTACTTC,CASSIGSSGANEQYF
-,TRBV5-1,-,TRBJ1-5,TGCGCCAGCAGCGCGGATACGGGCAATCAGCCCCAGCATTTT,CASSADTGNQPQHF
TRBD1,TRBV19,few,TRBJ1-2,TGTGCCAGCGCGACGTCAGCTAAGGGACAGGGGATAGGATACACCTTC,CASATSAKGQGIGYTF
TRBD1,TRBV4-1,-,TRBJ1-1,TGCGCCAGCAGCCAAAGGCATCAGGGGGCTGGCACTGAAGCTTTCTTT,CASSQRHQGAGTEAFF
-,TRBV20-1,-,TRBJ1-2,TGCAGTGCTCCCTCGTCATATGGCTACACCTTC,CSAPSSYGYTF
-,TRBV12-5,-,TRBJ2-5,TGTGCTAGTGGTTTGGGTTCTACCCCCCAAGAGACCCAGTACTTC,CASGLGSTPQETQYF
TRBD1,TRBV12-5,-,TRBJ1-6,TGTGCTAGTGGTCGGGACAGTTTCTCACCCCTCCACTTT,CASGRDSFSPLHF
-,TRBV7-2,-,TRBJ2-7,TGTGCCAGCAGCTTTCAGGGGGAGCAGTACTTC,CASSFQGEQYF
-,TRBV2,-,TRBJ1-5,TGTGCCAGCAGTGGGACACATAGCAATCAGCCCCAGCATTTT,CASSGTHSNQPQHF
-,TRBV18,-,TRBJ2-2,TGTGCCAGCTCACCACCGACAGGAAGAGAGACCGGGGAGCTGTTTTTT,CASSPPTGRETGELFF
-,TRBV5-4,-,TRBJ2-1,TGTGCCAGCAGCCCTCCAGGCACCCGGGGCAACAATGAGCAGTTCTTC,CASSPPGTRGNNEQFF
-,TRBV30,-,TRBJ1-2,TGCGCCTGGAGTGTCCAGTTAACTCGTGGCTACACCTTC,CAWSVQLTRGYTF
-,TRBV18,-,TRBJ1-2,TGTGCCAGCTCATCGACAGTGAACTATGGCTACACCTTC,CASSSTVNYGYTF
TRBD1,TRBV7-3,-,TRBJ1-6,TGTGCCAGCAGCCCTGAGACAGGGGGCAATTCACCCCTCCACTTT,CASSPETGGNSPLHF
-,TRBV15,-,TRBJ2-3,TGTGCCACCAGCGATGGGCGCCGGAGGGCGGGTACAGATACGCAGTATTTT,CATSDGRRRAGTDTQYF
-,TRBV19,-,TRBJ1-1,TGTGCCAGTAGTATTGGGACAAAAGTCGGAACAACTGAAGCTTTCTTT,CASSIGTKVGTTEAFF
-,TRBV11-2,-,TRBJ1-1,TGTGCCAGCAGGCTTGAGGTTCAGGGAACCGAAGCTTTCTTT,CASRLEVQGTEAFF
-,TRBV7-9,-,TRBJ1-1,TGTGCCAGCAGCTTCCACGGAGACACTGAAGCTTTCTTT,CASSFHGDTEAFF
TRBD1,TRBV5-1,-,TRBJ2-3,TGCGCCAGCAGCCCCGGACAGGAGAGCACAGATACGCAGTATTTT,CASSPGQESTDTQYF
-,TRBV5-1,-,TRBJ2-7,TGCGCCAGCAGCTTGGAACTCTACGAGCAGTACTTC,CASSLELYEQYF
TRBD2,TRBV19,-,TRBJ2-5,TGTGCCAGTAGTATAGAGAAGCGGGGGGGCCGAGAGACCCAGTACTTC,CASSIEKRGGRETQYF
-,TRBV7-9,once,TRBJ2-3,TGTGCCAGCAGCCCAAACCCAGATACGCAGTATTTT,CASSPNPDTQYF
-,TRBV5-1,-,TRBJ2-5,TGCGCCAGCAGCTTGACGGGGGCGGTGGAGACCCAGTACTTC,CASSLTGAVETQYF
TRBD1,TRBV2,few,TRBJ2-7,TGTGCCAGCCGCCAGGGGGCGCTTGTTGAGCAGTACTTC,CASRQGALVEQYF
TRBD1,TRBV6-5,-,TRBJ1-1,TGTGCCAGCTATCCAGGGGGTAGGGGGGGCACTGAAGCTTTCTTT,CASYPGGRGGTEAFF
-,TRBV6-6,-,TRBJ1-5,TGTGCCAGCAGTTACAGGAATCAGCCCCAGCATTTT,CASSYRNQPQHF
-,TRBV4-1,-,TRBJ2-7,TGCGCCAGCAGCCCCTTGGACAAGGTGGGCGAGCAGTACTTC,CASSPLDKVGEQYF
-,TRBV7-3,-,TRBJ2-1,TGTGCCAGCAGCCCGACCGCCTACAATGAGCAGTTCTTC,CASSPTAYNEQFF
-,TRBV11-2,-,TRBJ2-7,TGTGCCAGCAGCCCCATGGGTGGCGAGCAGTACTTC,CASSPMGGEQYF
-,TRBV9,-,TRBJ2-7,TGTGCCAGCAGCGTAGCCGAGACCGACGGCATCTACGAGCAGTACTTC,CASSVAETDGIYEQYF
TRBD1,TRBV7-2,-,TRBJ2-7,TGTGCCAGCAGCTTATTTCGGGACAGATACGAGCAGTACTTC,CASSLFRDRYEQYF
TRBD1,TRBV28,once,TRBJ1-3,TGTGCCAGCAGTGTAAACAGGGGCTTCTCTGGAAACACCATATATTTT,CASSVNRGFSGNTIYF
TRBD2,TRBV5-1,-,TRBJ2-1,TGCGCCAGCAGCCCCCAGCTGGGACTAGCGGACAATGAGCAGTTCTTC,CASSPQLGLADNEQFF
-,TRBV14,once,TRBJ1-5,TGTGCCAGCAGCCAAGAAAGGGGGGGTAGGTCAAGGAGCAATCAGCCCCAGCATTTT,CASSQERGGRSRSNQPQHF
-,TRBV6-1,-,TRBJ2-7,TGTGCCAGCAGTGTGGGGAGGGAGCAGTACTTC,CASSVGREQYF
TRBD2,TRBV5-1,-,TRBJ2-7,TGCGCCAGCAGCTCGGGGGGAGCGGTACGAGGGCAGTACTTC,CASSSGGAVRGQYF
-,TRBV25-1,-,TRBJ1-2,TGTGCCAGCAGTGAATTAGGGGAAGGAATCTATGGCTACACCTTC,CASSELGEGIYGYTF
TRBD1,TRBV9,-,TRBJ1-1,TGTGCCAGCAGCCAACACAGGGGGCTGGCTGGAAGGGACACTGAAGCTTTCTTT,CASSQHRGLAGRDTEAFF
-,TRBV15,-,TRBJ1-2,TGTGCCACCAGCAGAGATGGAGTGTATGGCTACACCTTC,CATSRDGVYGYTF
-,TRBV15,-,TRBJ2-1,TGTGCCACCACCCGTGGGGGGACGTCCTACAATGAGCAGTTCTTC,CATTRGGTSYNEQFF
-,TRBV13,-,TRBJ2-5,TGTGCCAGCAGCTTGGGCGTTGGGGTCCAGGAGACCCAGTACTTC,CASSLGVGVQETQYF
-,TRBV28,-,TRBJ2-1,TGTGCCAGCAGTTTTCCTTCCTACAATGAGCAGTTCTTC,CASSFPSYNEQFF
-,TRBV28,-,TRBJ1-2,TGTGCCACAGCAAACTATGGCTACACCTTC,CATANYGYTF